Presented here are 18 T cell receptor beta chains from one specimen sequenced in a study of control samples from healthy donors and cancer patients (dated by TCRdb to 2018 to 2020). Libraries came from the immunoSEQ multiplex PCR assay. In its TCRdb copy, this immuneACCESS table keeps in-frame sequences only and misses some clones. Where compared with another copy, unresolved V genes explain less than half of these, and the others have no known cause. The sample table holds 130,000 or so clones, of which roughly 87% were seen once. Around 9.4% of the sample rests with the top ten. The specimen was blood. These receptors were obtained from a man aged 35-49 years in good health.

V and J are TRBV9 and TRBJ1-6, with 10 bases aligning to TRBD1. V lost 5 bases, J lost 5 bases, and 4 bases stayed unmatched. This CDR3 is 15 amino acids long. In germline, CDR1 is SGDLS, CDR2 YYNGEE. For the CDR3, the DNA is TGTGCCAGCAGTCAGACAGGGGGCGATAATTCACCCCTCCACTTT. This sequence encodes CASSQTGGDNSPLHF.

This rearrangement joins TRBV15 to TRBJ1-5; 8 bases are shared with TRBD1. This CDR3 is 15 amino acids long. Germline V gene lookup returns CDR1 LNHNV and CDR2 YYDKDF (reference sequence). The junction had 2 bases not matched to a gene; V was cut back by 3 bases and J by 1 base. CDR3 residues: CATSSRTGSNQPQHF. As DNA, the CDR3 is TGTGCCACCAGCAGCCGGACAGGGAGCAATCAGCCCCAGCATTTT.

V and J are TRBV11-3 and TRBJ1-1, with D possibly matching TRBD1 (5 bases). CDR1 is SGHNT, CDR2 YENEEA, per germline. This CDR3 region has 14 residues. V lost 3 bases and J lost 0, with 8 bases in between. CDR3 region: CASSLKGMNTEAFF. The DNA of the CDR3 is TGTGCCAGCAGCTTGAAGGGGATGAACACTGAAGCTTTCTTT.

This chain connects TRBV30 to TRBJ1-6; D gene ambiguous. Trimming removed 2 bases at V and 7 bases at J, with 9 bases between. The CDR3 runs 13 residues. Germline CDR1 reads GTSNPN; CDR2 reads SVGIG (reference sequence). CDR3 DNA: TGTGCCTGGAGTTACGGGCCCAATTCACCCCTCCACTTT. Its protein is CAWSYGPNSPLHF.

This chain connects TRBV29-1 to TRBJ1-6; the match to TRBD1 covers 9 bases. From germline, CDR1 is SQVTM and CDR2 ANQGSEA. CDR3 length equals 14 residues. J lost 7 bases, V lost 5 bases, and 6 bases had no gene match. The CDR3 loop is CSVIGQGKNSPLHF. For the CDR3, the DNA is TGCAGCGTTATCGGACAGGGGAAGAATTCACCCCTCCACTTT.

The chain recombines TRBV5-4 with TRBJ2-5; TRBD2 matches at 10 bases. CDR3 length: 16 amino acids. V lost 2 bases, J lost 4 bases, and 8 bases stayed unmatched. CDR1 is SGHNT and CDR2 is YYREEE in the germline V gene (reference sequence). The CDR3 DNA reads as TGTGCCAGCAGCTTAGTAGGACTAGCGGCGAGAGAGACCCAGTACTTC. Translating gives CASSLVGLAARETQYF.

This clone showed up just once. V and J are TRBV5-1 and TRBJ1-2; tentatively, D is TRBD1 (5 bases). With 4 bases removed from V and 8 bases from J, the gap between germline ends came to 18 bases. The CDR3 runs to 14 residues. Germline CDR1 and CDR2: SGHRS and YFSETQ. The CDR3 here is CASSGAGSTIGYTF. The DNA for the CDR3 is TGCGCCAGCAGCGGGGCAGGATCCACTATCGGCTACACCTTC. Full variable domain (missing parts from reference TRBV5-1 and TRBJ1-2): KAGVTQTPRYLIKTRGQQVTLSCSPISGHRSVSWYQQTPGQGLQFLFEYFSETQRNKGNFPGRFSGRQFSNSRSEMNVSTLELGDSALYLCASSGAGSTIGYTFGSGTRLTVV.

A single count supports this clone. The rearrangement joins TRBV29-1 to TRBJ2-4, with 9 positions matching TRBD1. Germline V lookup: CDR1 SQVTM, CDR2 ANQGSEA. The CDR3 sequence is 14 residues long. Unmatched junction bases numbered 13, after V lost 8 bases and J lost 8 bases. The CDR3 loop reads CSPPQPDRGDIQYF. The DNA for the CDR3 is TGCAGCCCACCGCAACCAGACAGGGGGGACATTCAGTACTTC.

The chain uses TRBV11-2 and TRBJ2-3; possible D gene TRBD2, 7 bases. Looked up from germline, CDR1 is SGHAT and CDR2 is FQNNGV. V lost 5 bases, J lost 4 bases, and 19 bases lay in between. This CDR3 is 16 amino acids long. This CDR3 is CASSPRGAGSPDTQYF. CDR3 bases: TGTGCCAGCAGCCCCAGGGGAGCGGGGTCCCCAGATACGCAGTATTTT.

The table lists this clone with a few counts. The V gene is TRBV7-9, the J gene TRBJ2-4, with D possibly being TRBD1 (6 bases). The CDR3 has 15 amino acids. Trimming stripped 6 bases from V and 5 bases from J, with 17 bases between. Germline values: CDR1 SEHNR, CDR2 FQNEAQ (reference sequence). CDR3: CASSSIRTAQNIQYF. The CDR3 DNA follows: TGTGCCAGCAGTTCCATAAGGACAGCACAAAACATTCAGTACTTC.

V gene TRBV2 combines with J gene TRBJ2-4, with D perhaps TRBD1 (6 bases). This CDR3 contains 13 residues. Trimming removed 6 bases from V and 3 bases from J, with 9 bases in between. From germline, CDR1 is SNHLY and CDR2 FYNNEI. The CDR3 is CASSRDNKNIQYF. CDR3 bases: TGTGCCAGCAGCCGGGACAACAAAAACATTCAGTACTTC.

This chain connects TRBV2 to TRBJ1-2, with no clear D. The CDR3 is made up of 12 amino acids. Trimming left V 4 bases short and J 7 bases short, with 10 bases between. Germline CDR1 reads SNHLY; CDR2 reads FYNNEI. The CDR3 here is CASSVRNGGYTF. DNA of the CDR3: TGTGCCAGCAGTGTCCGGAATGGTGGCTACACCTTC.

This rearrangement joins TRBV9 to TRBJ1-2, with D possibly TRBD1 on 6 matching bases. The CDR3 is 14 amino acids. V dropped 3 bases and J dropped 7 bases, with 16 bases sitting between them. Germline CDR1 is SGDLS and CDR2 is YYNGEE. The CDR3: CASSERTERGGYTF. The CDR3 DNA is TGTGCCAGCAGCGAGAGGACAGAACGAGGTGGCTACACCTTC.

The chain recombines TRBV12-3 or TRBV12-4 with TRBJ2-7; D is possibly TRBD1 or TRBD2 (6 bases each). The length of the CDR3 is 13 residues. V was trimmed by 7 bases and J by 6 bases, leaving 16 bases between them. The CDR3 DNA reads TGTGCCAGCACTACGGGGGCCCCCTCCGAGCAGTACTTC. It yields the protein CASTTGAPSEQYF.

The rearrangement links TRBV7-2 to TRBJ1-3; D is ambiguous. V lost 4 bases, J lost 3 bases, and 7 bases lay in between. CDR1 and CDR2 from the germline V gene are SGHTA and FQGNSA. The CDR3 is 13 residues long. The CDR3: CASSSMRGNTIYF. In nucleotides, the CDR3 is TGTGCCAGCAGCTCAATGCGTGGAAACACCATATATTTT. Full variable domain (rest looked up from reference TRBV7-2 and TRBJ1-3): GAGVSQSPSNKVTEKGKDVELRCDPISGHTALYWYRQSLGQGLEFLIYFQGNSAPDKSGLPSDRFSAERTGGSVSTLTIQRTQQEDSAVYLCASSSMRGNTIYFGEGSWLTVV.

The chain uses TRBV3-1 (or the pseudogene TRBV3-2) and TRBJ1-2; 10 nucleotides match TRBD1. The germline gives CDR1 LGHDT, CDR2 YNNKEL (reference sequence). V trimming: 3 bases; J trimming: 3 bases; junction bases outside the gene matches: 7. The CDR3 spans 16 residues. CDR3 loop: CASSQTGTGVYYGYTF. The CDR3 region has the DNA TGTGCCAGCAGCCAGACTGGGACAGGGGTGTACTATGGCTACACCTTC.

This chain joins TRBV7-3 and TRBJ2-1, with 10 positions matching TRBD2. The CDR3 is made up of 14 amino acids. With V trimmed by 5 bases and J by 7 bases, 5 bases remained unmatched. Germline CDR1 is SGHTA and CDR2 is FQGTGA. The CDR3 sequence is CASSRSGGANEQFF. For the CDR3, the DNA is TGTGCCAGCAGCCGCAGCGGGGGGGCAAATGAGCAGTTCTTC. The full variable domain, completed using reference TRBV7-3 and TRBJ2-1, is GAGVSQTPSNKVTEKGKYVELRCDPISGHTALYWYRQSLGQGPEFLIYFQGTGAADDSGLPNDRFFAVRPEGSVSTLKIQRTERGDSAVYLCASSRSGGANEQFFGPGTRLTVL.

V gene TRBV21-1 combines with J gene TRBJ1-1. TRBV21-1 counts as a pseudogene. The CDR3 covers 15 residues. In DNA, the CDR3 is TGTGCCAGCAGCAAAGTTTTGGGAACGAACACTGAAGCTTTCTTT. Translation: CASSKVLGTNTEAFF.